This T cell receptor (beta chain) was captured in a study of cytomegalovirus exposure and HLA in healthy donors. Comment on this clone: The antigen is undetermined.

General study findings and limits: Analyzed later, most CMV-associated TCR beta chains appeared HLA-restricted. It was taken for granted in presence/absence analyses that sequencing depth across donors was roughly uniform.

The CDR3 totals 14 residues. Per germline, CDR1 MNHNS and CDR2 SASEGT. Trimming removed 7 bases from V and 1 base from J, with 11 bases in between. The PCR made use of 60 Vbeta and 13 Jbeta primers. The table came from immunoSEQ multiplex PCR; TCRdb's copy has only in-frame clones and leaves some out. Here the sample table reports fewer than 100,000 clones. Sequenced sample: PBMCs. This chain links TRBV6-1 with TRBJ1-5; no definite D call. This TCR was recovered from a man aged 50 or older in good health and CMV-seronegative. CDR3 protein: CASIPLLSNQPQHF. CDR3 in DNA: TGTGCCAGCATCCCGCTATTAAGCAATCAGCCCCAGCATTTT.